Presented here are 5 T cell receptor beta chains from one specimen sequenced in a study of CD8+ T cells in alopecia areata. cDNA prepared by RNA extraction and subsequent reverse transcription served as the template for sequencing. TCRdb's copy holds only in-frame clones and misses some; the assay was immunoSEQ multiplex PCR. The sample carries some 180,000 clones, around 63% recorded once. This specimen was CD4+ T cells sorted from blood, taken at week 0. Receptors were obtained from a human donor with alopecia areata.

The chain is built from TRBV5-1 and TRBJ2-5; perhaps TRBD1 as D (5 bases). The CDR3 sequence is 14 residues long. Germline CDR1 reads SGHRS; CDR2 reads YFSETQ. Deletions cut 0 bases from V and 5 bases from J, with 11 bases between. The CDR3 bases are TGCGCCAGCAGCTTGGCCGCAGGGAAGGAGACCCAGTACTTC. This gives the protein CASSLAAGKETQYF.

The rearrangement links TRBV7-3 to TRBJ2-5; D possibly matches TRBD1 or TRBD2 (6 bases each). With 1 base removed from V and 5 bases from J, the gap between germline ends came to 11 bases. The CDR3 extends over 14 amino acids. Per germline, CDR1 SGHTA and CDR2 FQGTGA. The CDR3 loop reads CASSLMGGVETQYF. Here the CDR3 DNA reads TGTGCCAGCAGCTTAATGGGGGGCGTGGAGACCCAGTACTTC.

CDR3 bases: TGCGCCAGCAGCTTACTAACAGGGGTTTACAATGAGCAGTTCTTC. This translates into CASSLLTGVYNEQFF. The chain combines TRBV5-1 with TRBJ2-1; 7 positions match TRBD1. V was clipped by 2 bases and J by 4 bases; unmatched bases: 6. Germline CDR1 and CDR2: SGHRS and YFSETQ. CDR3 length equals 15 residues. The full variable domain, in which reference TRBV5-1 and TRBJ2-1 provide the parts outside the CDR3, is KAGVTQTPRYLIKTRGQQVTLSCSPISGHRSVSWYQQTPGQGLQFLFEYFSETQRNKGNFPGRFSGRQFSNSRSEMNVSTLELGDSALYLCASSLLTGVYNEQFFGPGTRLTVL.

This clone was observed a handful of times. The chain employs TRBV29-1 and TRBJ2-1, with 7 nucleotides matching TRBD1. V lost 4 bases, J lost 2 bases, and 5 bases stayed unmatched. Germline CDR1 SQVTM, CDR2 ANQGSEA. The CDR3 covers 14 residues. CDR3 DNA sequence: TGCAGCGTTGCTAAGACAGGGACCTACAATGAGCAGTTCTTC. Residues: CSVAKTGTYNEQFF.

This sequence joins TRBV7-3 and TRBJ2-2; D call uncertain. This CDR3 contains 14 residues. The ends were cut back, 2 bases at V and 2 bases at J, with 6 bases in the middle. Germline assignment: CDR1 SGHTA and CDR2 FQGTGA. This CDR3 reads CASSLEQNTGELFF. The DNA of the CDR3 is TGTGCCAGCAGCTTAGAGCAAAACACCGGGGAGCTGTTTTTT.